This paragraph reports one TCR beta chain. Seattle's cohort entered during active infection and was followed longitudinally. Assay used: immunoSEQ multiplex PCR; TCRdb lists only in-frame clones, some missing. The table lists fewer than 200,000 clones, just over 90% of them singletons. The entry originates in a study of blood T cell repertoires in COVID-19. The CDR3 loop spans 16 amino acids. The V end was cut by 4 bases, the J end by 6 bases, with 23 bases between. Germline CDR1 and CDR2: SGHRS and YFSETQ. This sequence originates from a man aged 18 to 35 with COVID-19, enrolled during active disease. The sample comprised peripheral blood. The chain links TRBV5-1 to TRBJ2-7; tentative D call: TRBD2 (5 bases). The DNA of the CDR3 is TGCGCCAGCAGCCTGTCTAACGGGAACACCCTAGGCGAGCAGTACTTC. Translating it yields CASSLSNGNTLGEQYF.